This T cell receptor (beta chain) was observed in a study of PD-L1 blockade in urothelial cancer. General observations from the study: Those with durable benefit had larger increases in tumor-associated blood clones at 3 weeks.

As for time point: pretreatment peripheral blood. In regard to this clone: Its antigen is still unknown.

This CDR3 comprises 13 residues. Germline assignment: CDR1 MNHEY and CDR2 SVGAGI. The J segment lost 2 bases and the V segment lost 5 bases, leaving 2 bases of the junction unmatched. The investigators introduced synthetic TCR analog templates into each PCR as spikes. The protocol was immunoSEQ multiplex PCR, while the TCRdb copy is restricted to in-frame clones and leaves out a portion. This table holds some 120,000 clones, around 84% found once. V and J are TRBV6-5 and TRBJ2-7; TRBD1 matches 8 bases. The clonotype was recovered from a man between 45 and 60 years old with urothelial cancer. Sequencing used PBMCs, obtained around atezolizumab (anti-PD-L1) treatment. The CDR3 sequence: CASSRTGTYEQYF. CDR3 in DNA: TGTGCCAGCAGTCGGACAGGGACCTACGAGCAGTACTTC.